This T cell receptor beta chain appears in the sequencing data of a study of T-cell reconstitution after alpha-beta-depleted transplantation in children. Study-wide results and caveats: Certain patients had high TCRbeta diversity at day 60, and it came from recipient T cells and thymic progenitors that survived.

This CDR3 has 15 residues. Germline CDR1 MDHEN, CDR2 SYDVKM. V lost 10 bases and J lost 3; bases outside the gene matches: 14. Unique molecular identifiers were incorporated during preparation of the TCRbeta library. In TCRdb, the PCR reads were re-called with MiXCR into one record per CDR3 protein. Counted here are around 960,000 distinct CDR3 sequences, around 30% occurring once; the ten biggest clones make up under 30%. As to this clonotype: The target antigen is unknown.

The V and J genes are TRBV28 and TRBJ1-2; TRBD1 aligns across 7 bases. This TCR was sampled from a boy in the first two years of life who had a stem cell transplant for SCID, so the T cells may come from the graft donor. Sequencing used PBMCs, mostly from graft donor cells, obtained 360 days after TCRalphabeta/CD19-depleted stem cell transplant. The CDR3 sequence is CATLPLRGRDYGYTF. The CDR3 DNA is TGTGCCACCCTGCCCTTAAGGGGGCGCGACTATGGCTACACCTTC.